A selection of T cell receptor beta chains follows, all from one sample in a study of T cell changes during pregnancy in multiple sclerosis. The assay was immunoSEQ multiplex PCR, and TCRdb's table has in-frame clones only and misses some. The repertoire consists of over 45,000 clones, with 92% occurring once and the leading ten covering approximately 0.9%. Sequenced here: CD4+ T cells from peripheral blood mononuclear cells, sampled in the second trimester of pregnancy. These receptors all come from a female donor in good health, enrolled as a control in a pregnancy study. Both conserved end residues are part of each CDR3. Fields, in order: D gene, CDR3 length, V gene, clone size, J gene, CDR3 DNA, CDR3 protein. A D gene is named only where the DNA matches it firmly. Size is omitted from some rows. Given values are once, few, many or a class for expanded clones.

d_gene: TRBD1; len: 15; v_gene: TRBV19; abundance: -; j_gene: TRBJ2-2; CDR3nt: TGTGCCAGTGGGATACCGGGACAGTACACCGGGGAGCTGTTTTTT; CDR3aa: CASGIPGQYTGELFF
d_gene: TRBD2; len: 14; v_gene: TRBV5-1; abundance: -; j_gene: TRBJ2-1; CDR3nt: TGCGCCAGCAGCCGCGGGACTAGTAAAAATGAGCAGTTCTTC; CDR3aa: CASSRGTSKNEQFF
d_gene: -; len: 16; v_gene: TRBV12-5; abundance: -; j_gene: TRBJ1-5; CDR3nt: TGTGCTAGTGGTTTGAGGACGGGACAAGGCCCTCAGCCCCAGCATTTT; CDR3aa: CASGLRTGQGPQPQHF
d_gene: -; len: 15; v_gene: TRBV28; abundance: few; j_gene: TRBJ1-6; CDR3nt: TGTGCCAGCACCGTAACAGGGATGAGTTATTCACCCCTCCACTTT; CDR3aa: CASTVTGMSYSPLHF
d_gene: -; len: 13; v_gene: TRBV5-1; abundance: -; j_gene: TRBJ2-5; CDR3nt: TGCGCCAGCAAGACCGGAGGTCAGGAGACCCAGTACTTC; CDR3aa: CASKTGGQETQYF
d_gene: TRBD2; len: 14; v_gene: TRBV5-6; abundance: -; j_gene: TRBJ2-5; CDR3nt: TGTGCCAGCAGCTTGGCGGGAGGCCAAGAGACCCAGTACTTC; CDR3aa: CASSLAGGQETQYF
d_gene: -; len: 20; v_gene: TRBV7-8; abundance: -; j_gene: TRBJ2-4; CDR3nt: TGTGCCAGCAGCTTAGTTGTTTTCGTTGGGGGGGCTAAGAGCTCAAGCATTCAGTACTTC; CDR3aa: CASSLVVFVGGAKSSSIQYF
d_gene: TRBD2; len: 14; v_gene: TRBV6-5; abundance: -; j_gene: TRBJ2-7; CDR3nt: TGTGCCAGCACTCGGGGTAGCGGGGGGTACGAGCAGTACTTC; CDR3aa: CASTRGSGGYEQYF
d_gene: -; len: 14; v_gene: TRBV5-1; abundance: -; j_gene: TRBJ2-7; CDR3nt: TGCGCCAGCAGCTTGGTTCCTGAGGGGGGGGAGCAGTACTTC; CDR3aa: CASSLVPEGGEQYF
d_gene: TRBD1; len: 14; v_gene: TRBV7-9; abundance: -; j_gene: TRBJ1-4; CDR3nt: TGTGCCAGCAGCCAGACAGGGTATAATGAAAAACTGTTTTTT; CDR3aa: CASSQTGYNEKLFF
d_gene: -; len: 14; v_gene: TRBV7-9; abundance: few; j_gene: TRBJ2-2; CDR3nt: TGTGCCAGCAGCATGGGCAGTAACACCGGGGAGCTGTTTTTT; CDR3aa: CASSMGSNTGELFF
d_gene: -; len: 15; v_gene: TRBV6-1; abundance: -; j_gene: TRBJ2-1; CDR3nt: TGTGCCAGCAGGGTAGCGGCTACCTCCTACAATGAGCAGTTCTTC; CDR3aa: CASRVAATSYNEQFF
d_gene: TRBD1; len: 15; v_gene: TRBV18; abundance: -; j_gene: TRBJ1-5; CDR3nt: TGTGCCAGCTCACCTAACAGGGGGCTTGATCAGCCCCAGCATTTT; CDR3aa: CASSPNRGLDQPQHF
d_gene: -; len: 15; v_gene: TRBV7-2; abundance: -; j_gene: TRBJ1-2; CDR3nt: TGTGCCAGCAGCCCATATAGAAGCCGTAACTATGGCTACACCTTC; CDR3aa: CASSPYRSRNYGYTF